This TCR beta chain was documented in a study of cytomegalovirus exposure and HLA in healthy donors. General study results and limits: The study labeled fewer than 200 TCR beta chains cytomegalovirus-associated. Generally TCR sequences proved uncommon, though certain public TCRs appeared in numerous donors.

Germline values: CDR1 LNHDA, CDR2 SQIVND (reference sequence). V shed 7 bases and J shed 5 bases, with 20 bases lying between them. The CDR3 spans 15 residues. Only in-frame clones appear in the TCRdb table, and some are missing; sequencing was by immunoSEQ multiplex PCR. The table has roughly 120,000 clones, around 88% seen once; the top ten hold roughly 5.3%. Points on this clone: Antigen specificity is unknown.

The chain recombines TRBV19 with TRBJ2-5; TRBD2 is a possible D gene (6 bases). The sequencing input was PBMCs. The clonotype was recovered from a young man in good health and CMV-seronegative. In nucleotides, the CDR3 is TGTGCCAGTACTGGAGCCGGGACTGCGGCGGAGACCCAGTACTTC. Protein: CASTGAGTAAETQYF.